A selection of T cell receptor beta chains follows, all from one sample in a study of T-cell memory formation after mild COVID-19. TCRdb re-called the 5' RACE reads with MiXCR, one entry per CDR3 protein. Here the sample spans 380,000 or so distinct CDR3 sequences, roughly 13% being singletons. Sequencing input: PBMCs or a T cell subset sorted from them (not recorded which). The receptors here all came from a man younger than 30 who had mild COVID-19 (a few samples of this study predate the infection). Cell type and time point are not known. The CDR3 runs from the conserved cysteine through the conserved F or W. Each record gives: clone size, V gene, D gene, J gene, CDR3 protein, CDR3 DNA. A D gene is named only where the DNA matches it firmly. Rows give clone size only sometimes, using once, few, many, or a class for an expanded clone.

.	TRBV12-3/TRBV12-4	.	TRBJ1-2	CASSFGQSNYGYTF	TGTGCCAGCAGTTTCGGACAGTCTAACTATGGCTACACCTTC
.	TRBV28	.	TRBJ1-1	CASSQGTVNTEAFF	TGTGCCAGCAGTCAGGGGACGGTGAACACTGAAGCTTTCTTT
.	TRBV9	.	TRBJ2-7	CASSVNLDRYEQYF	TGTGCCAGCAGCGTAAACCTAGACCGCTACGAGCAGTACTTC
.	TRBV6-5	.	TRBJ2-1	CASSYSGDRDGTYNEQFF	TGTGCCAGCAGTTACTCGGGTGACCGGGACGGCACCTACAATGAGCAGTTCTTC
few	TRBV29-1	.	TRBJ2-7	CSVDLGSSYEQYF	TGCAGCGTTGATCTGGGGAGCTCCTACGAGCAGTACTTC
.	TRBV5-5	.	TRBJ2-3	CASSLVRAQTRGDTQYF	TGTGCCAGCAGCTTGGTCCGGGCTCAAACTAGGGGAGATACGCAGTATTTT
.	TRBV5-1	TRBD2	TRBJ2-1	CASRRTSGSSYNEQFF	TGCGCCAGCAGGAGGACTAGCGGGTCTTCCTACAATGAGCAGTTCTTC
.	TRBV4-3	.	TRBJ2-2	CASSRGSGATGELFF	TGCGCCAGCAGCCGTGGGTCAGGGGCGACCGGGGAGCTGTTTTTT
few	TRBV11-2	.	TRBJ1-3	CASSYGGTGTGNTIYF	TGTGCCAGCAGCTACGGCGGTACCGGGACAGGAAACACCATATATTTT
few	TRBV2	TRBD1	TRBJ2-3	CAISTGEADTQYF	TGTGCCATCTCGACAGGGGAGGCCGATACGCAGTATTTT
.	TRBV5-1	.	TRBJ1-1	CASSLGGDVSEAFF	TGCGCCAGCAGCTTGGGTGGGGATGTGTCTGAAGCTTTCTTT
few	TRBV20-1	.	TRBJ1-1	CSAGPPGLNTEAFF	TGCAGTGCCGGGCCCCCTGGGTTGAACACTGAAGCTTTCTTT
.	TRBV7-2	TRBD2	TRBJ2-5	CASSSLIASGGAWETQYF	TGTGCCAGCAGCTCCCTGATCGCTAGCGGGGGGGCTTGGGAGACCCAGTACTTC
.	TRBV5-4	.	TRBJ2-5	CASSTRVEGETQYF	TGTGCCAGCAGCACACGTGTGGAGGGGGAGACCCAGTACTTC
few	TRBV7-7	TRBD1	TRBJ2-2	CATYPGTGNTGELFF	TGTGCCACATATCCCGGGACAGGGAACACCGGGGAGCTGTTTTTT
few	TRBV24-1	TRBD1	TRBJ2-3	CATSDSGTAKGTQYF	TGTGCCACCAGTGATTCGGGGACAGCCAAGGGGACGCAGTATTTT
few	TRBV5-4	.	TRBJ2-4	CASSLGGGRDIQYF	TGTGCCAGCAGCTTGGGAGGCGGACGTGACATTCAGTACTTC
.	TRBV27	.	TRBJ1-1	CASRRQRMNTEAFF	TGTGCCAGCAGGCGACAGCGCATGAACACTGAAGCTTTCTTT
.	TRBV21-1	.	TRBJ1-5	CASSEFQGGQPQHF	TGTGCCAGCAGCGAGTTCCAGGGGGGTCAGCCCCAGCATTTT
.	TRBV2	.	TRBJ2-1	CASRERGLYNEQFF	TGTGCCAGCAGGGAACGGGGTCTCTACAATGAGCAGTTCTTC
.	TRBV7-2	TRBD1	TRBJ2-3	CASSYRGGLTDTQYF	TGTGCCAGCAGCTATCGAGGGGGCCTCACAGATACGCAGTATTTT
.	TRBV20-1	TRBD2	TRBJ2-7	CSSSAGGIYEQYF	TGCAGCTCCTCAGCGGGAGGGATCTACGAGCAGTACTTC
.	TRBV5-1	TRBD2	TRBJ2-3	CASSPWGSGGSTDTQYF	TGCGCCAGCAGCCCTTGGGGTAGCGGGGGAAGCACAGATACGCAGTATTTT
once	TRBV5-6	TRBD1	TRBJ1-1	CASSMTGRGLNTEAFF	TGTGCCAGCAGTATGACAGGGAGGGGGTTGAACACTGAAGCTTTCTTT
.	TRBV7-2	TRBD2	TRBJ2-7	CASSPGTSGDPYEQYF	TGTGCCAGCAGCCCAGGGACTAGCGGGGACCCCTACGAGCAGTACTTC
few	TRBV5-4	TRBD2	TRBJ2-1	CASSTRQGTTYNEQFF	TGTGCCAGCAGCACGCGGCAAGGGACTACCTACAATGAGCAGTTCTTC
many	TRBV4-3	.	TRBJ1-1	CASSPEAGTVNTEAFF	TGCGCCAGCAGCCCCGAGGCCGGGACTGTGAACACTGAAGCTTTCTTT
.	TRBV11-2	TRBD2	TRBJ2-2	CASSRRRLRTSVNTGELFF	TGTGCCAGCAGCCGAAGGAGGCTTCGGACTAGCGTGAACACCGGGGAGCTGTTTTTT
.	TRBV6-5	.	TRBJ2-2	CASSYRELEITGELFF	TGTGCCAGCAGTTACAGGGAACTAGAGATCACCGGGGAGCTGTTTTTT
.	TRBV15	.	TRBJ2-6	CATSRDAASSGANVLTF	TGTGCCACCAGCAGAGATGCCGCGAGCTCTGGGGCCAACGTCCTGACTTTC
.	TRBV7-3	.	TRBJ2-5	CASSSGIEETQYF	TGTGCCAGCAGCTCGGGAATAGAAGAGACCCAGTACTTC
.	TRBV7-9	.	TRBJ2-1	CASSYSLRDEQFF	TGTGCCAGCAGCTATAGCTTGCGCGATGAGCAGTTCTTC
many	TRBV7-9	.	TRBJ2-5	CASSNQQETQYF	TGTGCCAGCAGCAATCAGCAAGAGACCCAGTACTTC
few	TRBV20-1	.	TRBJ1-1	CSASTNTEAFF	TGCAGTGCTAGTACGAACACTGAAGCTTTCTTT
few	TRBV3-1	.	TRBJ2-2	CASSTDRNTGELFF	TGTGCCAGCAGCACCGACAGGAACACCGGGGAGCTGTTTTTT
.	TRBV5-5	TRBD1	TRBJ1-4	CASNTGQGDEKLFF	TGTGCCAGCAACACAGGACAGGGGGATGAAAAACTGTTTTTT
many	TRBV18	.	TRBJ1-1	CASSPGGDTEAFF	TGTGCCAGCTCACCGGGCGGGGACACTGAAGCTTTCTTT
.	TRBV12-3/TRBV12-4	.	TRBJ1-1	CASSWVGEGTEAFF	TGTGCCAGCAGTTGGGTCGGGGAGGGCACTGAAGCTTTCTTT
few	TRBV28	.	TRBJ1-6	CASSWSSYNSPLHF	TGTGCCAGCAGTTGGAGCTCCTATAATTCACCCCTCCACTTT
.	TRBV6-5	.	TRBJ1-2	CASSYSTSGSHGYTF	TGTGCCAGCAGTTACTCAACCTCCGGGTCCCACGGCTACACCTTC
few	TRBV4-1	.	TRBJ1-4	CASRRGRNEKLFF	TGCGCCAGCAGACGGGGTCGTAATGAAAAACTGTTTTTT
.	TRBV7-2	.	TRBJ2-5	CASSLGGVRVETQYF	TGTGCCAGCAGCTTAGGAGGAGTAAGGGTAGAGACCCAGTACTTC
many	TRBV12-3/TRBV12-4	TRBD1	TRBJ2-5	CASSRGQEETQYF	TGTGCCAGCAGCCGCGGACAGGAAGAGACCCAGTACTTC
many	TRBV7-9	.	TRBJ2-7	CASSLALGAYEQYF	TGTGCCAGCAGCTTAGCGCTGGGGGCATACGAGCAGTACTTC
few	TRBV20-1	.	TRBJ1-2	CSARGDFGDGYTF	TGCAGTGCAAGGGGGGATTTCGGGGATGGCTACACCTTC
.	TRBV18	.	TRBJ2-7	CASSLGGSRYEQYF	TGTGCCAGCTCACTCGGGGGCAGCCGATACGAGCAGTACTTC
few	TRBV5-1	TRBD1	TRBJ1-2	CASSLAGTGTSGYTF	TGCGCCAGCAGCTTGGCCGGGACAGGGACGAGTGGCTACACCTTC